The next 17 T cell receptor beta chains were all read from a single sample in a study of cytomegalovirus exposure and HLA in healthy donors. The study ran its PCR with 60 Vbeta and 13 Jbeta primers. Some clones are missing from TCRdb's copy, which holds only in-frame ones; the method was immunoSEQ multiplex PCR. The data contain 95,000 to 150,000 clones, 15% of them singletons. The sequenced material came from PBMCs. The receptors stem from a woman between 18 and 29 years old in good health and CMV-seronegative.

The gene calls are TRBV7-6 and TRBJ2-2, with 9 positions matching TRBD2. CDR1 SGHVS and CDR2 FNYEAQ come from the germline V gene. Losses at the gene ends were 6 bases for V and 5 bases for J; bases not matched to a gene: 4. The CDR3 consists of 14 residues. CDR3 in amino acids: CASRVAGVTGELFF. The CDR3 region has the DNA TGTGCCAGCAGGGTAGCGGGAGTTACCGGGGAGCTGTTTTTT. Combining the CDR3 with reference TRBV7-6 and TRBJ2-2 gives the whole variable domain GAGVSQSPRYKVTKRGQDVALRCDPISGHVSLYWYRQALGQGPEFLTYFNYEAQQDKSGLPNDRFSAERPEGSISTLTIQRTEQRDSAMYRCASRVAGVTGELFFGEGSRLTVL.

This clone has more than one count but fewer than ten. This chain links TRBV2 with TRBJ2-1; 10 positions agree with TRBD1. With 8 bases clipped from V and 8 bases from J, the junction kept 9 bases outside the gene matches. CDR1 SNHLY and CDR2 FYNNEI come from the germline V gene. The CDR3 runs to 14 residues. The CDR3 protein is CASAGTGVLDEQFF. The CDR3, as DNA: TGTGCCAGCGCCGGGACAGGGGTTCTCGATGAGCAGTTCTTC.

This chain connects TRBV28 to TRBJ2-2; weak D call: TRBD1 (5 bases). The germline V gene has CDR1 MDHEN and CDR2 SYDVKM. Trimming took off 2 bases at V and 4 bases at J, with 8 bases between the two ends. The CDR3 has 14 residues. The CDR3 region has the DNA TGTGCCAGCAGTTTAAGGGGTTCCACCGGGGAGCTGTTTTTT. Translation gives CASSLRGSTGELFF.

V gene TRBV9 combines with J gene TRBJ1-5, with 7 bases aligning to TRBD1. Trimming cost V 6 bases and J 1 base; bases outside gene matches: 4. The germline CDR1 and CDR2 sequences are SGDLS and YYNGEE. This CDR3 has 14 residues. CDR3 amino acids: CASNQQGSNQPQHF. CDR3 bases: TGTGCCAGCAACCAACAGGGGAGCAATCAGCCCCAGCATTTT. The whole variable domain, remainder taken from reference TRBV9 and TRBJ1-5, is DSGVTQTPKHLITATGQRVTLRCSPRSGDLSVYWYQQSLDQGLQFLIQYYNGEERAKGNILERFSAQQFPDLHSELNLSSLELGDSALYFCASNQQGSNQPQHFGDGTRLSIL.

V usage is TRBV7-9 and J usage is TRBJ2-1, with D perhaps matching TRBD1 (5 bases). Germline CDR1 SEHNR, CDR2 FQNEAQ (reference sequence). There are 14 residues in the CDR3. V dropped 6 bases and J dropped 1 base, with 10 bases sitting between them. The CDR3 bases are TGTGCCAGCAGGGGGCGCTGGTCCTACAATGAGCAGTTCTTC. It codes for CASRGRWSYNEQFF.

The chain uses TRBV5-4 and TRBJ1-2, with 9 bases aligning to TRBD1. J was trimmed by 8 bases and V by 4 bases; bases with no gene match: 9. Germline V gene lookup returns CDR1 SGHNT and CDR2 YYREEE (reference sequence). CDR3 length: 14 amino acids. The chain's CDR3 is CASSAGDRAPGYTF. CDR3 bases: TGTGCCAGCAGCGCGGGGGACAGGGCTCCCGGCTACACCTTC.

This clone was detected only a few times. The chain links TRBV5-1 to TRBJ1-2, with D possibly TRBD1 on 6 matching bases. The CDR3 consists of 15 residues. Trimming stripped 0 bases from V and 5 bases from J, with 14 bases between. Per the germline V gene, CDR1 is SGHRS and CDR2 is YFSETQ. In nucleotides, the CDR3 is TGCGCCAGCAGCTTGGTCGGGGGGGCAGAGTATGGCTACACCTTC. It is translated as CASSLVGGAEYGYTF.

CDR3 nucleotides: TGTGCCAGCAGCCCCGACTGGACCGGGGAGCTGTTTTTT. Protein: CASSPDWTGELFF. The chain combines TRBV5-6 with TRBJ2-2; D is ambiguous. V was shortened by 4 bases and J by 5 bases, with 9 bases between the two germline ends. The germline CDR1 and CDR2 sequences are SGHDT and YYEEEE. This CDR3 spans 13 amino acids.

This chain connects TRBV27 to TRBJ1-1; D gene unclear. Trimming took 0 bases from V and 1 from J, leaving 6 bases between them. Germline loops: CDR1 MNHEY, CDR2 SMNVEV (reference sequence). CDR3 length: 14 residues. CDR3 region: CASSLSRGNTEAFF. In nucleotides, the CDR3 is TGTGCCAGCAGTTTATCTCGGGGGAACACTGAAGCTTTCTTT.

This clone turned up a few times. The chain recombines TRBV6-5 with TRBJ2-1, with D maybe TRBD2 (5 bases). Germline CDR1 MNHEY, CDR2 SVGAGI. The CDR3 length is 15 residues. V was trimmed by 6 bases and J by 4 bases, leaving 16 bases between them. In nucleotides, the CDR3 is TGTGCCAGCAGGCCGGAGGTGGGGTTATACAATGAGCAGTTCTTC. Its translation is CASRPEVGLYNEQFF.

V gene TRBV4-3 combines with J gene TRBJ2-3, with D possibly matching TRBD1 (5 bases). The length of the CDR3 is 17 residues. Deletions cut 0 bases from V and 4 bases from J, with 17 bases between. Looked up from germline, CDR1 is LGHNA and CDR2 is YSLEER. The CDR3 bases are TGCGCCAGCAGCCAAGATATAGGGGCCAAGCGTTCAGATACGCAGTATTTT. Translation gives CASSQDIGAKRSDTQYF.

The chain combines TRBV30 with TRBJ1-4; the D gene is possibly TRBD1 (5 bases). The CDR3 spans 13 residues. Looked up from germline, CDR1 is GTSNPN and CDR2 is SVGIG (reference sequence). V gave up 3 bases and J gave up 7 bases, with 12 bases separating them. The CDR3 nucleotides read TGTGCCTGGAGCGGGACTTCTGTTGAAAAACTGTTTTTT. Residues: CAWSGTSVEKLFF.

DNA for the CDR3: TGTGCCAGCAGCCAAGGCAGGGTCGGAAACATTCAGTACTTC. Translating gives CASSQGRVGNIQYF. The genes are TRBV14 and TRBJ2-4, with D tentatively TRBD1 (5 bases). The V and J ends lost 1 base and 6 bases respectively, with 10 bases between them. This CDR3 is built from 14 residues. Looked up from germline, CDR1 is SGHDN and CDR2 is FVKESK.

The chain is built from TRBV4-1 and TRBJ2-5; 8 bases map to TRBD1. The end of the DNA fits TRBJ2-7 better, so the J call may be wrong. This CDR3 has 17 residues. CDR1 is MGHRA and CDR2 is YSYEKL in the germline V gene. CDR3 loop: CASSQGRPRTGRDEQYF. The DNA for the CDR3 is TGCGCCAGCAGCCAAGGACGCCCTAGGACAGGGCGCGACGAGCAGTACTTC.

V usage is TRBV27 and J usage is TRBJ2-2; no reliable D call. The CDR3 runs 13 residues. V was trimmed by 3 bases and J by 6 bases, leaving 8 bases between them. CDR1 MNHEY and CDR2 SMNVEV come from the germline V gene (reference sequence). The CDR3 is CASSLYSPGELFF. For the CDR3, the DNA is TGTGCCAGCAGTTTGTACTCCCCCGGGGAGCTGTTTTTT.

The V gene is TRBV19, the J gene TRBJ1-5; D is possibly TRBD1 (6 bases). Looked up from germline, CDR1 is LNHDA and CDR2 is SQIVND (reference sequence). The germline V and J ends were trimmed by 3 bases and 2 bases, with 20 bases remaining between them. The CDR3 covers 18 residues. CDR3 in DNA: TGTGCCAGTAGTATCTACCGCTTACAGGGTGCGGGCAATCAGCCCCAGCATTTT. It translates to CASSIYRLQGAGNQPQHF.

This chain joins TRBV14 and TRBJ1-4, with D possibly TRBD1 on 5 matching bases. Germline V gene data show CDR1 as SGHDN and CDR2 as FVKESK. There are 13 residues in the CDR3. V lost 2 bases and J lost 8, with 9 bases in between. CDR3 sequence (DNA): TGTGCCAGCAGCCAAACCAGGGTCGAAAAACTGTTTTTT. This sequence encodes CASSQTRVEKLFF.